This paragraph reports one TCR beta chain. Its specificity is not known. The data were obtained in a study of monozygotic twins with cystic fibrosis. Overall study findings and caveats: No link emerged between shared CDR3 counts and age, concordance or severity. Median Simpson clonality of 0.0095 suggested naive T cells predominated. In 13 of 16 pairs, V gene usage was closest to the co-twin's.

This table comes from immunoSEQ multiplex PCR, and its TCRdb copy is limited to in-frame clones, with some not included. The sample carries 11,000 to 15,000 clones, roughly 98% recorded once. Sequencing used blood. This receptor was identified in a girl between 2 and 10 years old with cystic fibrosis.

In nucleotides, the CDR3 is TGTGCCAGCAGTTACCCGATCACTGAAGCTTTCTTT. This encodes CASSYPITEAFF. The chain uses TRBV6-5 and TRBJ1-1; D is uncertain. This CDR3 comprises 12 residues. The germline V and J ends were trimmed by 2 bases and 4 bases, with 5 bases remaining between them. The germline V gene encodes CDR1 MNHEY and CDR2 SVGAGI.